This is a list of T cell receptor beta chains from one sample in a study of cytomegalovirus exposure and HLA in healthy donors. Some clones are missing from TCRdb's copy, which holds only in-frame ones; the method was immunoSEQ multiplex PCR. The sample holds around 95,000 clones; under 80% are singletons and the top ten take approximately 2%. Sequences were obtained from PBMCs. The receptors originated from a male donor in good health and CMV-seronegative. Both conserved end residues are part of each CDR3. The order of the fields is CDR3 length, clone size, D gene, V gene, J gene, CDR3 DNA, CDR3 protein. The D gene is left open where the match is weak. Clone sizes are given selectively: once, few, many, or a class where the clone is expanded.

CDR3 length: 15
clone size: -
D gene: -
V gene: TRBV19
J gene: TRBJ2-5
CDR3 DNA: TGTGCCAGTAGTCCAGTACTCAGGTTCCGAGAGACCCAGTACTTC
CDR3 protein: CASSPVLRFRETQYF

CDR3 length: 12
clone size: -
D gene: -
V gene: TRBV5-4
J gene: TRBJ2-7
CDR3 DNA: TGTGCCAGCAGCCCAGGGCGCTACGAGCAGTACTTC
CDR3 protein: CASSPGRYEQYF

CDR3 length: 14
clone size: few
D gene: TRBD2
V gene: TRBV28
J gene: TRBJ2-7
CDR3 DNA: TGTGCCAGCAGACAACTAGCGAACTCCTACGAGCAGTACTTC
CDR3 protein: CASRQLANSYEQYF

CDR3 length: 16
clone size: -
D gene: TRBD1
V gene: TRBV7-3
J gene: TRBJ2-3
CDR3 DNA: TGTGCCAGCAGCAGGGACAGGGGAAGTAGCGCAGATACGCAGTATTTT
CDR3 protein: CASSRDRGSSADTQYF

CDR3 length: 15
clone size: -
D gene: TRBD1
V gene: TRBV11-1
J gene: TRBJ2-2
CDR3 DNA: TGTGCCAGCAGCGAGCGGACAGGGACGACCGGGGAGCTGTTTTTT
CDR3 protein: CASSERTGTTGELFF

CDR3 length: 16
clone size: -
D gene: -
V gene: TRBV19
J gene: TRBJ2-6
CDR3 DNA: TGTGCCAGTAGTATCTATCAGGGCTCTGGGGCCAACGTCCTGACTTTC
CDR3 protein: CASSIYQGSGANVLTF

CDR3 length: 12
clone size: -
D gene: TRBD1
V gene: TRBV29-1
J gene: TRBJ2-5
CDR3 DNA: TGCAGCGCTGAGACAGGGTTGGAGACCCAGTACTTC
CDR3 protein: CSAETGLETQYF

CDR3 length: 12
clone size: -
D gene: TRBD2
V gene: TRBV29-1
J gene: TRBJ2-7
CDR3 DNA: TGCAGCGTCGGACTAGCCTTGGACGAGCAGTACTTC
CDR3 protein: CSVGLALDEQYF

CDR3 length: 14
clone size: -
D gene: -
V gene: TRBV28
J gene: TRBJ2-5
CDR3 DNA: TGTGCCAGCAGTCCCGGTGACAACCAAGAGACCCAGTACTTC
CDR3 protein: CASSPGDNQETQYF

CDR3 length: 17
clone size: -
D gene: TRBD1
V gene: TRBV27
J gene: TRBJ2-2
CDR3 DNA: TGTGCCAGCAGGTGGGGCTCCGGACAGGGGGTCTCCGGGGAGCTGTTTTTT
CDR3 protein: CASRWGSGQGVSGELFF

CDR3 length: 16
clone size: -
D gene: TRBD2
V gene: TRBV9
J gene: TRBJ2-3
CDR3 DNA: TGTGCCAGCAGCGTAGTTAGCGGGATAAGCACAGATACGCAGTATTTT
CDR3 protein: CASSVVSGISTDTQYF

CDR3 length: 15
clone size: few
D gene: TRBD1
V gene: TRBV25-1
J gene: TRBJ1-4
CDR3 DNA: TGTGCCAGCAGTGAATATAAAGGGGGCCCTGAAAAACTGTTTTTT
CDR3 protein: CASSEYKGGPEKLFF

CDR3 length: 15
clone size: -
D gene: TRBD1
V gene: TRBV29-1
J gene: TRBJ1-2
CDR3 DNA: TGCAGCGTTGTGGACCCGGGACAGGGAAACTATGGCTACACCTTC
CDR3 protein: CSVVDPGQGNYGYTF